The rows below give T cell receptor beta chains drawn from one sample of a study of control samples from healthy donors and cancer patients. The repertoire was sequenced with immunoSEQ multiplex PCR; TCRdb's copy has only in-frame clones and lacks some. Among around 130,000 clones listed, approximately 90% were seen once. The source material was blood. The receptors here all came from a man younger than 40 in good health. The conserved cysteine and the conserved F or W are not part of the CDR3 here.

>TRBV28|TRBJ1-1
ASSITGREVF
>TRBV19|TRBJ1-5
ASLGQGNQPQH
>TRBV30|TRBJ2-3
AWITQGDTQY
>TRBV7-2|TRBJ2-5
ASSLTQGAGETQY
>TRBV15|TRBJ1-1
ATSRDEGSQAF
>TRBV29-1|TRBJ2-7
SVDGQGLEQY
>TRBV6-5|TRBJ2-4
ASSPGQGAKNIQY
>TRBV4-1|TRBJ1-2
ACCQGWGGQGEGYT
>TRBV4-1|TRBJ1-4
ASSPTGPNEKLF
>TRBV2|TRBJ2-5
ASSEYQGQETQY
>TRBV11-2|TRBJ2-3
ASSSPDRGRVDTQY
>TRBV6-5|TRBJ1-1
ASSLTRKSTEAF
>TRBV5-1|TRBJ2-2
ASRNSAGGTSLAGELF
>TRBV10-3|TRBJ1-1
AISGTGQGIAEAF
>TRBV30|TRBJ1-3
AWSVMANTIY
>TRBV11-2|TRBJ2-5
ASSLNLQDQETQY
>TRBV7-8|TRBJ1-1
ASSPSTSLNTEAF
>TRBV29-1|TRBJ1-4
SVGRPNEKLF